One and the same sample provided the 27 T cell receptor beta chains below, sequenced in a study of CD8+ T cells in alopecia areata. It was cDNA, reverse transcribed from extracted RNA, that served as the sequencing template. Here immunoSEQ multiplex PCR was the method, and the copy in TCRdb shows in-frame clones only, minus some. The table shows 150,000 or so clones, with about 90% occurring only once. The sample in question was CD8+ T cells sorted from blood, obtained at week 0. These receptors all come from a human donor with alopecia areata.

V is TRBV7-9 and J is TRBJ2-1, with a weak D call TRBD2 (7 bases). CDR1 SEHNR and CDR2 FQNEAQ come from the germline V gene (reference sequence). This CDR3 region has 17 residues. Trimming left V 5 bases short and J 2 bases short, with 19 bases between. The CDR3: CASSPGGRRVAYNEQFF. CDR3 DNA sequence: TGTGCCAGCAGCCCCGGGGGGCGGCGGGTGGCCTACAATGAGCAGTTCTTC.

This clone was counted between two and nine times. The chain carries TRBV10-3 and TRBJ1-1; 7 bases align to TRBD1. The CDR3 consists of 14 residues. After removal of 8 bases from V and 1 base from J, the junction contained 7 bases not matched to a gene. Germline CDR1 and CDR2: ENHRY and SYGVKD. This CDR3 reads CAIGPDRTNTEAFF. The CDR3 DNA is TGTGCCATCGGCCCGGACAGGACGAACACTGAAGCTTTCTTT.

The CDR3 region is CASSLYGGSYEQYF. CDR3 sequence (DNA): TGTGCCAGCAGCCTCTATGGGGGCTCCTACGAGCAGTACTTC. The chain joins TRBV27 to TRBJ2-7; D assignment may be TRBD1 or TRBD2 (5 bases each). V gave up 6 bases and J gave up 0 bases, with 12 bases separating them. The CDR3 is 14 residues long. Germline V CDR1 and CDR2: MNHEY, SMNVEV (reference sequence).

The V gene is TRBV9, the J gene TRBJ2-2; D not certain. The ends were cut back, 7 bases at V and 13 bases at J, with 17 bases in the middle. The CDR3 spans 12 residues. CDR1 is SGDLS, CDR2 YYNGEE, per germline. This CDR3 is CASGNGKRALFF. The CDR3 DNA sequence: TGTGCCAGCGGGAATGGGAAACGGGCGCTGTTTTTT.

J is TRBJ2-1 and V is TRBV6-5, with TRBD1 as a possible D gene (5 bases). The CDR3 has 14 residues. The germline V gene has CDR1 MNHEY and CDR2 SVGAGI. V was pared by 6 bases and J by 6 bases, with 15 bases between. CDR3 protein: CASSRGQAFNEQFF. Written as DNA, the CDR3 is TGTGCCAGCAGCCGTGGACAAGCCTTCAATGAGCAGTTCTTC.

This rearrangement joins TRBV1 to TRBJ2-1; the D call of TRBD2 is as the table states it, not checked on the DNA. TRBV1 is a documented pseudogene. There are 18 residues in the CDR3. The chain's CDR3 is CTSSQDGRGRSSYNEQFF. The CDR3 DNA sequence: TGCACCAGCAGCCAAGACGGTCGGGGGAGGTCCTCCTACAATGAGCAGTTCTTC.

The chain uses TRBV9 and TRBJ2-1; TRBD2 agrees at 9 bases. The ends lost 3 bases at V and 8 bases at J; junction bases unmatched: 12. The CDR3 has 16 amino acids. Germline V gene sequence: CDR1 SGDLS, CDR2 YYNGEE. The CDR3 coding sequence is TGTGCCAGCAGCGCTGGTGCGGGAGGGGGGCTGGATGAGCAGTTCTTC. It encodes CASSAGAGGGLDEQFF.

The gene calls are TRBV5-1 and TRBJ2-7; tentatively, D is TRBD1 (6 bases). Germline loops: CDR1 SGHRS, CDR2 YFSETQ. This CDR3 is 14 amino acids long. V was cut by 2 bases and J by 3 bases, with 12 bases left in between. CDR3 in DNA: TGCGCCAGCAGCTTAAGGACAGAGAGCTACGAGCAGTACTTC. Protein: CASSLRTESYEQYF.

This chain connects TRBV9 to TRBJ2-3, with 10 bases lining up with TRBD1. Trimming cost V 3 bases and J 5 bases; bases outside gene matches: 3. The CDR3 contains 14 residues. CDR1 SGDLS and CDR2 YYNGEE come from the germline V gene. Here the CDR3 reads CASSEGTGVDTQYF. For the CDR3, the DNA is TGTGCCAGCAGCGAAGGGACAGGGGTAGATACGCAGTATTTT.

The table lists this clone with a few counts. The V call is TRBV30, the J call TRBJ2-1; TRBD1 might be the D (5 bases). V was pared by 0 bases and J by 8 bases, with 8 bases between. The CDR3 contains 12 residues. Looked up from germline, CDR1 is GTSNPN and CDR2 is SVGIG (reference sequence). The CDR3 is CAWSVLTDEQFF. The CDR3 DNA reads as TGTGCCTGGAGTGTATTGACAGATGAGCAGTTCTTC.

This chain uses TRBV6-1 with TRBJ2-5; D ambiguous. CDR3 length: 13 amino acids. The ends were cut back, 2 bases at V and 1 base at J, with 5 bases in the middle. Germline CDR1 is MNHNS and CDR2 is SASEGT. The CDR3 here is CASSEWAQETQYF. The CDR3 coding sequence is TGTGCCAGCAGTGAATGGGCCCAAGAGACCCAGTACTTC.

CDR3 region: CASSRSPRSEAFF. In nucleotides, the CDR3 is TGTGCCAGCAGCCGTTCTCCTCGGTCTGAAGCTTTCTTT. The chain has TRBV6-5 and TRBJ1-1; no clear D. Trimming removed 6 bases at V and 6 bases at J, with 14 bases between. CDR1 MNHEY and CDR2 SVGAGI come from the germline V gene. The CDR3 loop spans 13 amino acids.

CDR3 nucleotide sequence: TGTGCCACCACTCCCAGCGGGGGACCGAACACCGGGGAGCTGTTTTTT. It yields the protein CATTPSGGPNTGELFF. J is TRBJ2-2 and V is TRBV15, with 8 positions matching TRBD2. V dropped 7 bases and J dropped 0; count of bases not matched to a gene: 7. The CDR3 has 16 amino acids. Germline V gene data show CDR1 as LNHNV and CDR2 as YYDKDF (reference sequence).

This rearrangement joins TRBV27 to TRBJ2-5; TRBD1 might be the D (6 bases). The CDR3 has 14 residues. Germline values: CDR1 MNHEY, CDR2 SMNVEV (reference sequence). Trimming removed 3 bases at V and 2 bases at J, with 10 bases between. CDR3 protein: CASSFRGRQETQYF. Here the CDR3 DNA reads TGTGCCAGCAGTTTTAGGGGGAGACAAGAGACCCAGTACTTC.

This chain links TRBV23-1 with TRBJ1-5, with D tentatively TRBD1 (5 bases). TRBV23-1 is sorted into the ORF group, with uncertain function. The ends were cut back, 2 bases at V and 7 bases at J, with 12 bases in the middle. The CDR3 covers 14 residues. The CDR3 DNA follows: TGCGCCAGCAGTCAAGAGGCCGGGGGGCAGCCCCAGCATTTT. This sequence encodes CASSQEAGGQPQHF.

V gene TRBV4-2 combines with J gene TRBJ2-7, with D possibly being TRBD2 (6 bases). The ends were cut back, 0 bases at V and 0 bases at J, with 18 bases in the middle. The CDR3 consists of 18 residues. The V gene's germline CDR1 is LGHNA and CDR2 YNFKEQ. For the CDR3, the DNA is TGTGCCAGCAGCCAAGATCAGGCGACGGGACTTCTCTCCTACGAGCAGTACTTC. As protein: CASSQDQATGLLSYEQYF.

The rearrangement links TRBV7-9 to TRBJ1-2; D possibly corresponds to TRBD1 (6 bases). With 5 bases removed from V and 6 bases from J, the gap between germline ends came to 13 bases. The germline V gene has CDR1 SEHNR and CDR2 FQNEAQ (reference sequence). This CDR3 is built from 13 residues. Here the CDR3 reads CASSQGGKNGYTF. For the CDR3, the DNA is TGTGCCAGCAGCCAAGGGGGGAAGAATGGCTACACCTTC. Supplemented by reference TRBV7-9 and TRBJ1-2, the full variable domain reads DTGVSQNPRHKITKRGQNVTFRCDPISEHNRLYWYRQTLGQGPEFLTYFQNEAQLEKSRLLSDRFSAERPKGSFSTLEIQRTEQGDSAMYLCASSQGGKNGYTFGSGTRLTVV.

V and J are TRBV29-1 and TRBJ1-5; D gene ambiguous. V was shortened by 3 bases and J by 6 bases, with 12 bases between the two germline ends. CDR3 length: 13 amino acids. Germline loops: CDR1 SQVTM, CDR2 ANQGSEA. The CDR3 loop is CSVDAGYGQPQHF. As DNA, the CDR3 is TGCAGCGTTGATGCGGGTTACGGTCAGCCCCAGCATTTT.

This clone was detected only a few times. Within the sample, other DNA sequences also encode this same CDR3. This chain links TRBV27 with TRBJ2-2, with D unclear. With 0 bases removed from V and 4 bases from J, the gap between germline ends came to 3 bases. Germline-derived CDR1 and CDR2 are MNHEY and SMNVEV (reference sequence). This CDR3 has 13 amino acids. The CDR3 DNA reads as TGTGCCAGCAGTTTATCAATCACCGGGGAGCTGTTTTTT. It is translated as CASSLSITGELFF.

This clone was detected only a few times. The chain has TRBV25-1 and TRBJ2-3; D possibly uses TRBD1 or TRBD2 (5 bases each). V gave up 8 bases and J gave up 1 base, with 16 bases separating them. The CDR3 runs 15 residues. Germline V CDR1 and CDR2: MGHDK, SYGVNS. The CDR3 loop reads CASEVWGTGTDTQYF. DNA for the CDR3: TGTGCCAGCGAAGTTTGGGGGACGGGCACAGATACGCAGTATTTT.

This clone is a singleton in its sample. The CDR3 spells CASSLSTSGGNEQFF. The CDR3 DNA sequence: TGTGCCAGCAGTTTATCCACTAGCGGGGGGAATGAGCAGTTCTTC. The chain carries TRBV27 and TRBJ2-1; 12 positions agree with TRBD2. J lost 7 bases, V lost 0 bases, and 1 base had no gene match. This CDR3 region has 15 residues. Germline V CDR1 and CDR2: MNHEY, SMNVEV (reference sequence).

The V and J genes are TRBV6-5 and TRBJ2-1; no firm D call. Germline CDR1 and CDR2: MNHEY and SVGAGI. The CDR3 contains 15 residues. V lost 0 bases to trimming and J lost 12 bases, with 18 bases between them. The CDR3 nucleotides are TGTGCCAGCAGTTACTCGAAGGAATCCTTTGTCGGGCAGTTCTTC. Residues: CASSYSKESFVGQFF.

The V call is TRBV5-1, the J call TRBJ2-7, with TRBD2 matching 7 bases. Trimming removed 0 bases from V and 1 base from J; junction bases left unmatched: 4. The CDR3 has 15 residues. CDR1 is SGHRS, CDR2 YFSETQ, per germline. The CDR3 DNA follows: TGCGCCAGCAGCTTGGAGTCTAGCGGATCCTACGAGCAGTACTTC. It codes for CASSLESSGSYEQYF.

The chain links TRBV29-1 to TRBJ2-7; possibly TRBD2 for D (5 bases). The V and J ends lost 4 bases and 6 bases respectively, with 19 bases between them. This CDR3 is 14 amino acids long. Germline CDR1 is SQVTM and CDR2 is ANQGSEA. The CDR3: CSVAGSKLVSEQYF. CDR3 DNA sequence: TGCAGCGTTGCCGGGTCCAAACTAGTTTCCGAGCAGTACTTC.

The genes are TRBV4-1 and TRBJ1-1, with D possibly being TRBD1 (5 bases). The V gene's germline CDR1 is MGHRA and CDR2 YSYEKL. The CDR3 loop spans 16 amino acids. V lost 4 bases and J lost 0, with 15 bases in between. Here the CDR3 reads CASSPEAGTMNTEAFF. The CDR3 DNA sequence: TGCGCCAGCAGCCCTGAGGCAGGGACTATGAACACTGAAGCTTTCTTT.

The chain joins TRBV11-2 to TRBJ2-2, with no clear D. Germline V CDR1 and CDR2: SGHAT, FQNNGV. The CDR3 consists of 16 residues. V gave up 7 bases and J gave up 5 bases, with 20 bases separating them. The CDR3 DNA follows: TGTGCCAGCACTTCCACTTCTCCCCCGAGAACCGGGGAGCTGTTTTTT. It specifies CASTSTSPPRTGELFF.

CDR3 amino acids: CATRDSLYNEQFF. As DNA, the CDR3 is TGTGCCACTCGGGATTCTCTTTACAATGAGCAGTTCTTC. The J gene is TRBJ2-1, the V gene TRBV5-6; D might be TRBD2 (5 bases). Germline V gene lookup returns CDR1 SGHDT and CDR2 YYEEEE. The CDR3 contains 13 residues. The V end lost 9 bases, the J end lost 4 bases, and 14 bases lay between the germline ends.